The 24 T cell receptor beta chains below come from one sample, sequenced in a study of blood T cell repertoires in COVID-19. The repertoire was sequenced with immunoSEQ multiplex PCR; TCRdb's copy has only in-frame clones and lacks some. The table records 200,000 to 250,000 clones, more than 65% of them present only once. Specimen: peripheral blood. These receptors came from a man aged 50 to 60 with active or convalescent COVID-19.

This rearrangement joins TRBV5-4 to TRBJ1-2, with TRBD1 matching 9 bases. The CDR3 consists of 14 residues. J lost 6 bases, V lost 4 bases, and 7 bases had no gene match. CDR1 SGHNT and CDR2 YYREEE come from the germline V gene (reference sequence). The CDR3 protein is CASSPGQGTDGYTF. The CDR3 DNA is TGTGCCAGCAGCCCGGGACAGGGAACCGATGGCTACACCTTC.

The V gene is TRBV7-9, the J gene TRBJ1-1, with a weak D call TRBD1 (6 bases). V was shortened by 5 bases and J by 3 bases, with 16 bases between the two germline ends. This CDR3 contains 15 residues. The germline gives CDR1 SEHNR, CDR2 FQNEAQ (reference sequence). DNA for the CDR3: TGTGCCAGCAGCCCCCACACAGGGAGTTACACTGAAGCTTTCTTT. Protein: CASSPHTGSYTEAFF.

This clone was detected once. This chain connects TRBV15 to TRBJ2-5; possibly TRBD2 for D (7 bases). V dropped 3 bases and J dropped 2 bases, with 19 bases sitting between them. Per germline, CDR1 LNHNV and CDR2 YYDKDF (reference sequence). The length of the CDR3 is 17 residues. CDR3 protein: CATSSPRGGLDQETQYF. In DNA form, the CDR3 reads TGTGCCACCAGCAGTCCTAGGGGGGGTCTGGATCAAGAGACCCAGTACTTC.

The chain recombines TRBV28 with TRBJ2-6; TRBD2 matches 7 bases. CDR1 is MDHEN and CDR2 is SYDVKM in the germline V gene. This CDR3 comprises 19 residues. The trim removed 4 bases at V and 0 bases at J, leaving 12 bases unmatched. Here the CDR3 DNA reads TGTGCCAGCAGTTCTCCTAGCGGCAGGACCACCTCTGGGGCCAACGTCCTGACTTTC. Translation gives CASSSPSGRTTSGANVLTF. The variable domain in full, with the rest retrieved from reference TRBV28 and TRBJ2-6, is DVKVTQSSRYLVKRTGEKVFLECVQDMDHENMFWYRQDPGLGLRLIYFSYDVKMKEKGDIPEGYSVSREKKERFSLILESASTNQTSMYLCASSSPSGRTTSGANVLTFGAGSRLTVL.

The chain employs TRBV5-1 and TRBJ1-3, with 9 bases that match TRBD1. The germline V gene encodes CDR1 SGHRS and CDR2 YFSETQ. Trimming took 0 bases from V and 2 from J; bases not matched to a gene: 6. The CDR3 contains 17 residues. The CDR3 loop is CASSLGPGQGTGNTIYF. In nucleotides, the CDR3 is TGCGCCAGCAGCTTGGGGCCGGGACAGGGCACTGGAAACACCATATATTTT.

The chain couples TRBV28 to TRBJ2-7; 8 positions agree with TRBD1. V shed 3 bases, J shed 2 bases, and the junction held 6 bases outside the gene matches. Germline V gene sequence: CDR1 MDHEN, CDR2 SYDVKM. CDR3 length: 15 residues. The CDR3 sequence: CASSFLDRAPYEQYF. The CDR3 DNA reads as TGTGCCAGCAGTTTCTTGGACAGGGCGCCCTACGAGCAGTACTTC. Full variable domain (outside the CDR3, taken from reference TRBV28 and TRBJ2-7): DVKVTQSSRYLVKRTGEKVFLECVQDMDHENMFWYRQDPGLGLRLIYFSYDVKMKEKGDIPEGYSVSREKKERFSLILESASTNQTSMYLCASSFLDRAPYEQYFGPGTRLTVT.

This clone was seen just once. In DNA, the CDR3 is TGTGCCAGCTCACCACCCCAGGTTACGAACACCGGGGAGCTGTTTTTT. Protein sequence: CASSPPQVTNTGELFF. This chain uses TRBV18 with TRBJ2-2; D is ambiguous. The germline V gene encodes CDR1 KGHSH and CDR2 LQKENI. The CDR3 length is 16 residues. Trimming removed 0 bases at V and 0 bases at J, with 8 bases between.

CDR3 in amino acids: CASSQAGTSLYEQYF. The DNA for the CDR3 is TGTGCCAGCAGCCAAGCTGGGACTAGCCTCTACGAGCAGTACTTC. The chain recombines TRBV14 with TRBJ2-7, with 9 bases matching TRBD2. This CDR3 has 15 residues. Trimming took 1 base from V and 3 from J; bases not matched to a gene: 4. Germline V gives CDR1 SGHDN, CDR2 FVKESK.

The rearrangement uses TRBV5-1 and TRBJ2-6; the D gene is possibly TRBD2 (5 bases). The V end was cut by 2 bases, the J end by 0 bases, with 6 bases between. Germline lookup yields CDR1 SGHRS and CDR2 YFSETQ. The CDR3 runs to 15 residues. CDR3 region: CASSFGDSGANVLTF. Written as DNA, the CDR3 is TGCGCCAGCAGCTTCGGGGACTCTGGGGCCAACGTCCTGACTTTC.

This chain links TRBV21-1 with TRBJ1-6. TRBV21-1 is a known pseudogene. The CDR3 has 17 amino acids. The CDR3 sequence: CASSKAPKSSYNSPLHF. The CDR3 region has the DNA TGTGCCAGCAGCAAAGCCCCCAAGAGCTCCTATAATTCACCCCTCCACTTT.

The chain links TRBV5-1 to TRBJ1-2; TRBD1 agrees at 8 bases. This CDR3 spans 13 amino acids. The trim removed 4 bases at V and 5 bases at J, leaving 4 bases unmatched. Germline V gene data show CDR1 as SGHRS and CDR2 as YFSETQ. CDR3 sequence (DNA): TGCGCCAGCAGCCCGGACAGGGCTTATGGCTACACCTTC. This encodes CASSPDRAYGYTF.

The table lists this clone with a count of one. V usage is TRBV5-1 and J usage is TRBJ2-7; possible D gene TRBD1, 5 bases. This CDR3 contains 14 residues. Germline CDR1 SGHRS, CDR2 YFSETQ. V dropped 1 base and J dropped 3 bases, with 11 bases sitting between them. CDR3 DNA: TGCGCCAGCAGCTTGAACTGGGGCCTCTACGAGCAGTACTTC. Protein sequence: CASSLNWGLYEQYF.

This clone was seen just once. The chain couples TRBV15 to TRBJ1-1; 7 nucleotides match TRBD1. The CDR3 has 12 residues. Germline V gene sequence: CDR1 LNHNV, CDR2 YYDKDF (reference sequence). V lost 4 bases to trimming and J lost 9 bases; unmatched junction nucleotides: 5. CDR3 in DNA: TGTGCCACCAGCAAAAACAGGGGCCAAGCTTTCTTT. It encodes CATSKNRGQAFF.

The chain joins TRBV28 to TRBJ1-2; TRBD1 matches at 8 bases. The CDR3 length is 15 residues. Per the germline V gene, CDR1 is MDHEN and CDR2 is SYDVKM. The ends lost 4 bases at V and 8 bases at J; junction bases unmatched: 12. CDR3 region: CASSYPSGQGLGYTF. DNA for the CDR3: TGTGCCAGCAGTTACCCCTCAGGACAGGGCTTAGGCTACACCTTC.

This clone has just a few counts. The V and J genes are TRBV18 and TRBJ2-5; a weak D match, TRBD1 (5 bases). The length of the CDR3 is 15 residues. V was clipped by 1 base and J by 5 bases, with 14 bases between them. Germline assignment: CDR1 KGHSH and CDR2 LQKENI. CDR3 residues: CASSPRLLGDETQYF. The CDR3 bases are TGTGCCAGCTCACCACGGTTGTTAGGGGATGAGACCCAGTACTTC.

CDR3 residues: CASSLGSTGWTGGYTF. The CDR3 DNA is TGTGCCAGCAGTTTAGGGTCGACAGGTTGGACTGGGGGCTACACCTTC. The rearrangement uses TRBV28 and TRBJ1-2; maybe TRBD1 (6 bases). The germline V and J ends were trimmed by 2 bases and 8 bases, with 21 bases remaining between them. The CDR3 totals 16 residues. Germline V lookup: CDR1 MDHEN, CDR2 SYDVKM.

This clone was counted once. The chain couples TRBV28 to TRBJ2-7; 9 positions match TRBD2. Trimming removed 6 bases from V and 4 bases from J; junction bases left unmatched: 10. CDR1 MDHEN and CDR2 SYDVKM come from the germline V gene. This CDR3 is built from 15 residues. The CDR3: CASSPAGGRLYEQYV. The CDR3 DNA reads TGTGCCAGCAGCCCAGCGGGGGGCAGGTTGTACGAGCAGTACGTC.

The V gene is TRBV6-2 or TRBV6-3, the J gene TRBJ2-2; 14 bases agree with TRBD2. Trimming took 0 bases from V and 6 from J; bases not matched to a gene: 3. The length of the CDR3 is 17 residues. CDR1 MNHEY and CDR2 SVGEGT come from the germline V gene. The CDR3 loop reads CASSYSLTSGGAGELFF. CDR3 nucleotides: TGTGCCAGCAGTTACTCCCTGACTAGCGGGGGGGCCGGGGAGCTGTTTTTT.

J is TRBJ2-2 and V is TRBV1; TRBD2, the D gene given by the table, was not confirmed from the DNA. TRBV1 is a documented pseudogene. The CDR3 runs 17 residues. The CDR3 protein is CTSSSGGLAGNTGELFF. Here the CDR3 DNA reads TGCACCAGCAGCAGTGGGGGGCTAGCGGGGAACACCGGGGAGCTGTTTTTT.

This chain connects TRBV7-9 to TRBJ1-3; D is uncertain. This CDR3 contains 15 residues. V was trimmed by 5 bases and J by 1 base, leaving 12 bases between them. Germline CDR1 reads SEHNR; CDR2 reads FQNEAQ (reference sequence). The chain's CDR3 is CASSLIATSGNTIYF. The CDR3 DNA reads as TGTGCCAGCAGCCTAATAGCTACTTCTGGAAACACCATATATTTT.

The chain uses TRBV24-1 and TRBJ1-6; D remains unclear. Germline V gene sequence: CDR1 KGHDR, CDR2 SFDVKD. CDR3 length: 13 residues. V was trimmed by 5 bases and J by 7 bases, leaving 8 bases between them. The CDR3, as DNA: TGTGCCACCAGTGCACAGCTCAATTCACCCCTCCACTTT. Translation gives CATSAQLNSPLHF.

The rearrangement links TRBV9 to TRBJ1-2, with 9 nucleotides matching TRBD1. The length of the CDR3 is 14 residues. Unmatched junction bases numbered 9, after V lost 5 bases and J lost 7 bases. The germline CDR1 and CDR2 sequences are SGDLS and YYNGEE. The CDR3 sequence is CASRGRDRDGGYTF. CDR3 coding DNA: TGTGCCAGCAGGGGGAGGGACAGGGATGGTGGCTACACCTTC.

The V gene is TRBV7-9, the J gene TRBJ2-2; D may be TRBD1 (6 bases). Deletions cut 4 bases from V and 1 base from J, with 7 bases between. This CDR3 has 14 amino acids. Germline CDR1 is SEHNR and CDR2 is FQNEAQ (reference sequence). Here the CDR3 reads CASSSTGNTGELFF. The CDR3 DNA reads TGTGCCAGCAGCTCGACAGGGAACACCGGGGAGCTGTTTTTT.

This chain links TRBV6-1 with TRBJ2-2; D perhaps matches TRBD2 (6 bases). The CDR3 covers 16 residues. The V end lost 1 base, the J end lost 7 bases, and 16 bases lay between the germline ends. CDR1 and CDR2 from the germline V gene are MNHNS and SASEGT. The CDR3 coding sequence is TGTGCCAGCAGTGAAGATAGACTAGTGACGGGCGGGGAGCTGTTTTTT. As protein: CASSEDRLVTGGELFF.